A selection of T cell receptor beta chains follows, all from one sample in a study of beta chain features in type 1 diabetes. The repertoire was sequenced with immunoSEQ multiplex PCR; TCRdb's copy has only in-frame clones and lacks some. Of 330,000 or so clones in the sample, around an eighth are singletons; the top ten hold around 0.0099%. The source material was naive CD4+ T cells from blood. The source of these receptors is a young woman with type 1 diabetes. CDR3s include the opening cysteine and the closing phenylalanine or tryptophan. D genes are given only for firm matches. Size is omitted from some rows. Given values are once, few, many or a class for expanded clones.

>TRBD2|TRBJ2-1|NA|TRBV7-3
CASSPRLAGGDEQFF
TGTGCCAGCAGCCCACGACTAGCGGGAGGTGATGAGCAGTTCTTC
>NA|TRBJ2-7|NA|TRBV18
CASLGESYEQYF
TGTGCCAGCTTGGGAGAGTCCTACGAGCAGTACTTC
>NA|TRBJ2-7|NA|TRBV7-9
CASSPTLRGEQYF
TGTGCCAGCAGCCCGACGCTGCGGGGCGAGCAGTACTTC
>NA|TRBJ1-5|NA|TRBV2
CASSSQGGGNQPQHF
TGTGCCAGCAGTAGCCAGGGCGGGGGCAATCAGCCCCAGCATTTT
>TRBD2|TRBJ2-1|few|TRBV7-9
CASSPVPGLAEGGYNEQFF
TGTGCCAGCAGCCCCGTCCCGGGACTAGCGGAGGGGGGGTACAATGAGCAGTTCTTC
>TRBD2|TRBJ2-2|NA|TRBV29-1
CSVLAGGNTGELFF
TGCAGCGTCCTAGCGGGAGGGAACACCGGGGAGCTGTTTTTT
>TRBD1|TRBJ1-5|few|TRBV30
CAWSGRQGQNQPQHF
TGTGCCTGGAGTGGCCGACAGGGCCAGAATCAGCCCCAGCATTTT
>TRBD1|TRBJ2-2|NA|TRBV6-5
CASSSLGTGFPGELFF
TGTGCCAGCAGTTCCCTAGGGACAGGTTTCCCCGGGGAGCTGTTTTTT
>TRBD2|TRBJ2-1|few|TRBV5-4
CASRGLAGGEQFF
TGTGCCAGCAGGGGACTAGCGGGAGGAGAGCAGTTCTTC
>TRBD1|TRBJ1-2|few|TRBV7-3
CASSLDRDNYGYTF
TGTGCCAGCAGCTTAGACAGGGATAACTATGGCTACACCTTC
>TRBD1|TRBJ2-7|NA|TRBV7-3
CASSLMTGAEQYF
TGTGCCAGCAGCTTAATGACAGGGGCCGAGCAGTACTTC
>TRBD1|TRBJ2-2|NA|TRBV18
CASSPRGGSGELFF
TGTGCCAGCTCACCAAGAGGGGGCTCCGGGGAGCTGTTTTTT
>NA|TRBJ1-1|few|TRBV13
CASSPRANTEAFF
TGTGCCAGCAGCCCCCGCGCGAACACTGAAGCTTTCTTT
>TRBD2|TRBJ2-5|NA|TRBV5-4
CASSGGLAGGPPETQYF
TGTGCCAGCAGCGGGGGACTAGCGGGGGGGCCTCCGGAGACCCAGTACTTC
>NA|TRBJ2-1|few|TRBV7-2
CASSLMWEPYNEQFF
TGTGCCAGCAGCTTAATGTGGGAGCCCTACAATGAGCAGTTCTTC
>TRBD2|TRBJ2-1|few|TRBV19
CASRPLAGGRVRNEQFF
TGTGCCAGTCGTCCCCTAGCGGGGGGAAGAGTTAGAAATGAGCAGTTCTTC
>NA|TRBJ1-2|NA|TRBV4-3
CASSQVGSAGYGYTF
TGCGCCAGCAGCCAAGTAGGATCGGCAGGCTATGGCTACACCTTC
>NA|TRBJ2-7|NA|TRBV28
CASSLPAGEFRQYF
TGTGCCAGCAGTTTACCCGCAGGGGAGTTTAGACAGTACTTC
>NA|TRBJ2-1|NA|TRBV9
CASSVLADNEQFF
TGTGCCAGCAGCGTACTGGCGGACAATGAGCAGTTCTTC
>TRBD2|TRBJ2-7|few|TRBV7-2
CASSLVGTSGGYEQYF
TGTGCCAGCAGCTTAGTCGGGACTAGCGGGGGATACGAGCAGTACTTC
>NA|TRBJ2-7|few|TRBV10-3
CAISEGAVSSGYEQYF
TGTGCCATCAGTGAAGGAGCGGTATCTTCGGGTTACGAGCAGTACTTC
>TRBD2|TRBJ2-6|few|TRBV7-9
CASSARLAGGSGANVLTF
TGTGCCAGCAGCGCCCGGCTAGCGGGTGGCTCTGGGGCCAACGTCCTGACTTTC
>TRBD1|TRBJ1-5|few|TRBV23-1
CASSHWTGAPGPQHF
TGCGCCAGCAGTCACTGGACAGGGGCCCCGGGCCCCCAGCATTTT
>NA|TRBJ1-5|NA|TRBV2
CASNYDRNQPQHF
TGTGCCAGCAACTATGACAGGAATCAGCCCCAGCATTTT
>NA|TRBJ2-1|NA|TRBV7-2
CASSLGWALGGQFF
TGTGCCAGCAGCTTAGGTTGGGCCTTGGGAGGGCAGTTCTTC
>TRBD1|TRBJ1-2|NA|TRBV27
CASSLTGGPLVYGYTF
TGTGCCAGCAGTTTAACAGGGGGCCCTTTAGTCTATGGCTACACCTTC
>TRBD2|TRBJ2-4|NA|TRBV15
CATSRAGLAKNIQYF
TGTGCCACCAGCAGGGCTGGACTAGCGAAAAACATTCAGTACTTC
>TRBD1|TRBJ1-2|few|TRBV5-1
CASSSQGEIYGYTF
TGCGCCAGCAGCTCACAGGGGGAGATCTATGGCTACACCTTC
>TRBD1|TRBJ2-2|few|TRBV29-1
CSVTRGLYTGELFF
TGCAGCGTTACGAGGGGGCTTTACACCGGGGAGCTGTTTTTT
>NA|TRBJ1-1|few|TRBV4-3
CASSQGQRGSEAFF
TGCGCCAGCAGCCAGGGACAAAGGGGCTCTGAAGCTTTCTTT
>NA|TRBJ2-2|NA|TRBV10-3
CAISRGTDTGELFF
TGTGCCATCAGTAGAGGGACTGACACCGGGGAGCTGTTTTTT
>NA|TRBJ2-7|NA|TRBV30
CAANRAGVSYEQYF
TGTGCCGCTAATCGTGCGGGTGTCTCCTACGAGCAGTACTTC
>NA|TRBJ2-7|few|TRBV4-1
CASSQRPSDEQYF
TGCGCCAGCAGCCAACGACCTAGCGACGAGCAGTACTTC
>NA|TRBJ1-2|NA|TRBV28
CASSSPGGSNYGYTF
TGTGCCAGCAGTTCCCCGGGGGGCTCTAACTATGGCTACACCTTC
>NA|TRBJ1-2|NA|TRBV6-6
CASSVDRTYGYTF
TGTGCCAGCAGTGTCGACAGAACCTATGGCTACACCTTC
>NA|TRBJ2-2|NA|TRBV11-1
CASSPTVAGELFF
TGTGCCAGCAGCCCTACGGTGGCCGGGGAGCTGTTTTTT
>TRBD2|TRBJ2-7|few|TRBV9
CASSVATGSGRGSYEQYF
TGTGCCAGCAGCGTAGCTACAGGGAGCGGGAGGGGCTCCTACGAGCAGTACTTC
>NA|TRBJ2-1|NA|TRBV18
CASSPQSANEQFF
TGTGCCAGCTCACCACAGAGCGCCAATGAGCAGTTCTTC
>NA|TRBJ2-1|few|TRBV11-3
CASSPISGSYNEQFF
TGTGCCAGCAGCCCCATCTCGGGCTCCTACAATGAGCAGTTCTTC
>TRBD1|TRBJ1-2|few|TRBV15
CATSRLGQDGYTF
TGTGCCACCAGCAGACTCGGACAGGATGGCTACACCTTC
>TRBD2|TRBJ2-1|few|TRBV30
CAHGTSGSGSSYNEQFF
TGTGCCCACGGGACTAGCGGGAGCGGTAGCTCCTACAATGAGCAGTTCTTC
>NA|TRBJ2-7|few|TRBV30
CAWSTGHLYEQYF
TGTGCCTGGAGTACGGGACACCTCTACGAGCAGTACTTC
>NA|TRBJ2-7|few|TRBV27
CASSSPRGAEQYF
TGTGCCAGCAGTTCCCCCCGTGGGGCCGAGCAGTACTTC
>TRBD2|TRBJ2-1|few|TRBV9
CASSPPGTSYNEQFF
TGTGCCAGCAGCCCCCCCGGGACTAGCTACAATGAGCAGTTCTTC
>NA|TRBJ2-6|few|TRBV7-2
CASSFMATGANVLTF
TGTGCCAGCAGCTTTATGGCCACTGGGGCCAACGTCCTGACTTTC
>TRBD2|TRBJ2-2|NA|TRBV9
CASSGSGSVTGELFF
TGTGCCAGCAGCGGGAGCGGGAGTGTCACCGGGGAGCTGTTTTTT
>NA|TRBJ2-1|NA|TRBV4-3
CASSLSSRGRSYNEQFF
TGCGCCAGCAGCCTCTCCTCACGCGGGCGGTCCTACAATGAGCAGTTCTTC
>NA|TRBJ1-3|NA|TRBV6-5
CASTSEGNSGNTIYF
TGTGCCAGCACCTCGGAGGGGAACTCTGGAAACACCATATATTTT
>NA|TRBJ1-5|NA|TRBV9
CASSVGGRTNQPQHF
TGTGCCAGCAGCGTGGGAGGGAGAACCAATCAGCCCCAGCATTTT
>TRBD2|TRBJ2-1|NA|TRBV4-3
CASSQDQRLAGGDEQFF
TGCGCCAGCAGCCAAGATCAAAGACTAGCGGGAGGGGATGAGCAGTTCTTC
>NA|TRBJ2-3|NA|TRBV11-3
CASSRQGGDTQYF
TGTGCCAGCAGTCGGCAGGGCGGCGATACGCAGTATTTT
>NA|TRBJ2-7|NA|TRBV19
CASSIAVRQLPNEQYF
TGTGCCAGTAGTATCGCGGTAAGACAGTTGCCAAACGAGCAGTACTTC